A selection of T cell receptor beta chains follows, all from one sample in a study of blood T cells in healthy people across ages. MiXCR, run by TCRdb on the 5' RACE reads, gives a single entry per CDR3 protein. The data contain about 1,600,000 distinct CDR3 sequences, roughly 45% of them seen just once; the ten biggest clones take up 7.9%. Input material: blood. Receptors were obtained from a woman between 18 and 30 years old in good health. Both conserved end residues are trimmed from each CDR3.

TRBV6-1,ASSPIPGLPTDTQY
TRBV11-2,ASSYLAGSPLDTQY
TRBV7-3,ASSLNGLETQY
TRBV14,ASSQGGTGGREAF
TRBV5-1,ASSLKTGGTEAF
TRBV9,ASSADKGPFYEQY
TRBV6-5,ASTGGTLGETQY
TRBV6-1,ASSGLPYKPNYEQY
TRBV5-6,ASILWMVSNTGELF
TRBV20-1,SAKTPRTVYQETQY
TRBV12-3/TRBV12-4,ASGYRGNEQF
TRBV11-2,ASSLVASGASTDTQY
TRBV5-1,ASSFPDTTPHGYT
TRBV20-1,SARDQGASYGYT
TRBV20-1,SARGPAESSTDTQY
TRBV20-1,SAQHTGSKETQY
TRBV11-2,ASSLGGGTQY
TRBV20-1,SALQPGPWDTEAF
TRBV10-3,AISEGSRSSYNSPLH
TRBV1,TSSHRQTGYSEAF
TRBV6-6,ASTPRQGEAF
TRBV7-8,ASSLGPRGGGNEQF
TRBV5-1,ASSLAGYPKQY
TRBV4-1,ASSQVLFYNEQF
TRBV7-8,ASRLALGLQY
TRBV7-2,ASRIGAETQY
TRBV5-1,ASSSGGQASGSTDTQY
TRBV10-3,AISSTTGEQF
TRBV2,ASSNRRGDEKLF
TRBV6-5,ASSNDRGRAF
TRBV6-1,ASSHGQGTGNTEAF
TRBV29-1,SVEDPAGVQY
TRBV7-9,ASSTLRTSYEQY
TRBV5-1,ASSSESGRDTQY
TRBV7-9,ASSFELAGTDTQY
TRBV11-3,ASSPEDTSTDTQY
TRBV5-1,ASSLTGTAYNEQF
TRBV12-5,ASGASGTPYGYT
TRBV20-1,SARDAEGLEQEITQY
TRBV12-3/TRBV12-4,ASSAGTALFSNYGYT
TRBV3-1,ASSQGLHEQF
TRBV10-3,AISEGVGRADEQF
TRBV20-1,SASPGQGARTEAF
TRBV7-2,ASSLALWSEQF
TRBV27,ASSLWWGQEQETQY
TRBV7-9,ASRNPSGGAQETQY
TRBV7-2,ASSLTLAVNTGELF
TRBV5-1,ATGTDWYEQY
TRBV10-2,ASSDYRVRGNEQF
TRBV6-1,ASSETPGQGNSPLH
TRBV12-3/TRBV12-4,ASSPLAAETQY
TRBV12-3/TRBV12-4,ASSLEGGGRTSPEAF
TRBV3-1,ASSPRGRRAGTEAF